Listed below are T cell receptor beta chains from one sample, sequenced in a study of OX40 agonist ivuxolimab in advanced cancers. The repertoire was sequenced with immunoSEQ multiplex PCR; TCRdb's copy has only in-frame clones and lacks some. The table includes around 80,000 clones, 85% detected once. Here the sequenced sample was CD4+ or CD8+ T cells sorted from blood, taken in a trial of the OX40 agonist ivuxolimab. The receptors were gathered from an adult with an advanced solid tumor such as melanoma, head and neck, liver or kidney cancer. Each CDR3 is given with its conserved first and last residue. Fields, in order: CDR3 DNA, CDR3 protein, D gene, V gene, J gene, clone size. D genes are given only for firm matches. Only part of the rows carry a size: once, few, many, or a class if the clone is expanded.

cdr3_nt: TGTGCCAGTACCCGGGGGGGGACAACGGAAAAACTGTTTTTT
cdr3_aa: CASTRGGTTEKLFF
d_call: .
v_call: TRBV19
j_call: TRBJ1-4
clone_size: .

cdr3_nt: TGTGCCAGCAGCCAAGATGGGGCTAGCGGGGGAGGGAAAAGCACAGATACGCAGTATTTT
cdr3_aa: CASSQDGASGGGKSTDTQYF
d_call: TRBD2
v_call: TRBV4-2
j_call: TRBJ2-3
clone_size: .

cdr3_nt: TGTGCCAGCAGCCCCAGGGACTCTGGGGCCAACGTCCTGACTTTC
cdr3_aa: CASSPRDSGANVLTF
d_call: .
v_call: TRBV7-6
j_call: TRBJ2-6
clone_size: .

cdr3_nt: TGTGCCAGCAGCTTGGGACCACAGGGGGCCCCCGGGGAGCTGTTTTTT
cdr3_aa: CASSLGPQGAPGELFF
d_call: TRBD1
v_call: TRBV5-4
j_call: TRBJ2-2
clone_size: .

cdr3_nt: TGTGCCAGCAGCCAAGATCCTCCGGCAGGGGGGAACTACGAGCAGTACTTC
cdr3_aa: CASSQDPPAGGNYEQYF
d_call: .
v_call: TRBV4-2
j_call: TRBJ2-7
clone_size: .

cdr3_nt: TGTGCCAGCTCACCATATAAGGGAGGGAACACTGAAGCTTTCTTT
cdr3_aa: CASSPYKGGNTEAFF
d_call: .
v_call: TRBV18
j_call: TRBJ1-1
clone_size: .

cdr3_nt: TGTGCCAGCAGCTTAGCTCCCCCTGGCGAGCAGTACTTC
cdr3_aa: CASSLAPPGEQYF
d_call: .
v_call: TRBV7-6
j_call: TRBJ2-7
clone_size: .

cdr3_nt: TGTGCCACTACCCCCGTTACCCAAGAGACCCAGTACTTC
cdr3_aa: CATTPVTQETQYF
d_call: .
v_call: TRBV6-6
j_call: TRBJ2-5
clone_size: .

cdr3_nt: TGTGCCAGCTCACCGTACTCAGGGATTGGTCAGCCCCAGCATTTT
cdr3_aa: CASSPYSGIGQPQHF
d_call: .
v_call: TRBV18
j_call: TRBJ1-5
clone_size: .

cdr3_nt: TGCAGCGTCTGGGGAACGACAGGGGCCTATGGCTACACCTTC
cdr3_aa: CSVWGTTGAYGYTF
d_call: TRBD1
v_call: TRBV29-1
j_call: TRBJ1-2
clone_size: .

cdr3_nt: TGTGCCAGCTCCCCGGACAGAGGGGAGCAGTACTTC
cdr3_aa: CASSPDRGEQYF
d_call: .
v_call: TRBV18
j_call: TRBJ2-7
clone_size: .

cdr3_nt: TGTGCCAGTAGTATAAAAAAGAGGGCACCTGATGGCTACACCTTC
cdr3_aa: CASSIKKRAPDGYTF
d_call: .
v_call: TRBV19
j_call: TRBJ1-2
clone_size: once

cdr3_nt: TGTGCCAGCTCCCGTCGGACAGCCACCAGGAACACTGAAGCTTTCTTT
cdr3_aa: CASSRRTATRNTEAFF
d_call: .
v_call: TRBV2
j_call: TRBJ1-1
clone_size: .

cdr3_nt: TGTGCCAGCAGCTCCTCCGGGACAGGAGCTTCTGGGGCCAACGTCCTGACTTTC
cdr3_aa: CASSSSGTGASGANVLTF
d_call: TRBD1
v_call: TRBV7-2
j_call: TRBJ2-6
clone_size: .

cdr3_nt: TGTGCCAGCAGTTTCTGGGGTCGTGCAGATACGCAGTATTTT
cdr3_aa: CASSFWGRADTQYF
d_call: .
v_call: TRBV27
j_call: TRBJ2-3
clone_size: .

cdr3_nt: TGTGCCAGCAGCTTTCTGACAGGGGCCTTTAGGAGCTCCTACAATGAGCAGTTCTTC
cdr3_aa: CASSFLTGAFRSSYNEQFF
d_call: TRBD1
v_call: TRBV11-2
j_call: TRBJ2-1
clone_size: few

cdr3_nt: TGTGCCTGGAGCGGACAGGGAGAGACCCAGTACTTC
cdr3_aa: CAWSGQGETQYF
d_call: TRBD1
v_call: TRBV30
j_call: TRBJ2-5
clone_size: once